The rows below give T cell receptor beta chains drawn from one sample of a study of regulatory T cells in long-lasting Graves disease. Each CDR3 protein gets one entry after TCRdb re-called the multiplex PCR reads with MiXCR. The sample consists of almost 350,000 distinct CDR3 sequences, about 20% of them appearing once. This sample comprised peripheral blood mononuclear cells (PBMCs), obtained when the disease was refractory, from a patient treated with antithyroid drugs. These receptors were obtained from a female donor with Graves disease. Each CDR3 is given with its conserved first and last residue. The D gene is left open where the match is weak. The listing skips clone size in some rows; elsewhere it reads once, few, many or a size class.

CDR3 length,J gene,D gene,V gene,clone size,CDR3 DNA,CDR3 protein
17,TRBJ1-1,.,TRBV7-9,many,TGTGCCAGCAGCTTAAGCGACTTTGCCAGAATGAACACTGAAGCTTTCTTT,CASSLSDFARMNTEAFF
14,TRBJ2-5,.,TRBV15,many,TGTGCCACCAGCAGACTCGACAGGCCAGAGACCCAGTACTTC,CATSRLDRPETQYF
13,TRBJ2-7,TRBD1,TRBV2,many,TGTGCCAGCAAGGGTCAGGGGGAAAACGAGCAGTACTTC,CASKGQGENEQYF
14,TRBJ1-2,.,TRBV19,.,TGTGCCAGTAGGCTCGCCGGGGAAAACTATGGCTACACCTTC,CASRLAGENYGYTF
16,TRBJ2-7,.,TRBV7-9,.,TGTGCCAGCAGCTCGTCAAACGGGCAGGGATTAGGGATTCAGTACTTC,CASSSSNGQGLGIQYF
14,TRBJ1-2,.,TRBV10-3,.,TGTGCCATCAGCCAAGCTCAGCCAGGGGATGGCTACACCTTC,CAISQAQPGDGYTF
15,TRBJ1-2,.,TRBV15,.,TGTGCCACCAGCTTCAGGTGGCAGGTATATACTGGCTACACCTTC,CATSFRWQVYTGYTF
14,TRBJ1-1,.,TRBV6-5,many,TGTGCCAGCAGTTACAGGGCGCGGAACACTGAAGCTTTCTTT,CASSYRARNTEAFF
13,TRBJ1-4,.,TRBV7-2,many,TGTGCCAGCAACTACAGGGAGGGCGAAAAACTGTTTTTT,CASNYREGEKLFF
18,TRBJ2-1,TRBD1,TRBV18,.,TGTGCCAGCTCACCCCCTCTCGGGTCAGGGGGCATCTACAATGAGCAGTTCTTC,CASSPPLGSGGIYNEQFF
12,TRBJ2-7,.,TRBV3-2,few,TGTGCCAGCAGCGGACGGATAGACGAGCAGTACTTC,CASSGRIDEQYF
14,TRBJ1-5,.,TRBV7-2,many,TGTGCCAGCAGCTTAGGGACGGCTAATCAGCCCCAGCATTTT,CASSLGTANQPQHF
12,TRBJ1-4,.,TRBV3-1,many,TGTGCCAGCAGCTTGGGGGCGGGAAAACTGTTTTTT,CASSLGAGKLFF
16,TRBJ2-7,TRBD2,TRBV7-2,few,TGTGCCAGCAGCTTAGGCCTAGCGGGGGGGCCGGTCGAGCAGTACTTC,CASSLGLAGGPVEQYF
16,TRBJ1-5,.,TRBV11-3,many,TGTGCCAGCAGCTTATCGGGACACGCTGGCAATCAGCCCCAGCATTTT,CASSLSGHAGNQPQHF
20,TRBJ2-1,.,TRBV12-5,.,TGTGCTAGTGGTTTGATTTCTCCAACCGGGACCCACTTGAGGGTCAATGAGCAGTTCTTC,CASGLISPTGTHLRVNEQFF
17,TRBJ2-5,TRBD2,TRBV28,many,TGTGCCAGCAGTTTATTTCGACTAGCGGAGACCCAAGAGACCCAGTACTTC,CASSLFRLAETQETQYF
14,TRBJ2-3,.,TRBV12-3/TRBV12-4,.,.,CASSSSTSTDTQYF
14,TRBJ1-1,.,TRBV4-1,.,TGCGCCAGCAGAGATTGGACGGCCAACACTGAAGCTTTCTTT,CASRDWTANTEAFF
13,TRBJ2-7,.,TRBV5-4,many,TGTGCCAGCGGGGGGACTGGGATGGTAAAGCAGTACTTC,CASGGTGMVKQYF
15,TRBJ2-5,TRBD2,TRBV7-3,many,TGTGCCAGCAGCTTTCCTGCGAGCGGGGTAGAGACCCAGTACTTC,CASSFPASGVETQYF
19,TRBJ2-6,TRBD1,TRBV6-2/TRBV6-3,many,TGTGCCAGCAGTTACGCTTCCGGGACAGAAAGCTCTGGGGCCAACGTCCTGACTTTC,CASSYASGTESSGANVLTF
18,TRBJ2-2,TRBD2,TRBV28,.,TGTGCCAGCTCGCCAATTCCTAGCGGGGACTTAAACACCGGGGAGCTGTTTTTT,CASSPIPSGDLNTGELFF
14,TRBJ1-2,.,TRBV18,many,TGTGCCAGCTCGCGAGACAAGGATCCCTATGGCTACACCTTC,CASSRDKDPYGYTF
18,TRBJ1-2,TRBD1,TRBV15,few,TGTGCCACCAGCAGAGATCCTCTTCGGGGACAGGTCGACTATGGCTACACCTTC,CATSRDPLRGQVDYGYTF
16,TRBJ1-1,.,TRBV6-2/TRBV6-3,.,TGTGCCAGCAGTTACTCTCGTGGGGGTAGGATCACTGAAGCTTTCTTT,CASSYSRGGRITEAFF
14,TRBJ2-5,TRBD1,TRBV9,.,TGTGCCAGCAGCGTACAGGGGGCGGGAGAGACCCAGTACTTC,CASSVQGAGETQYF
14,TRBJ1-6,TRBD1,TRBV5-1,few,TGCGCCAGCAGCTACACAGGGGTTACTTCACCCCTCCACTTT,CASSYTGVTSPLHF
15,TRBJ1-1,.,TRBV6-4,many,TGTGCCAGCACAAGGACAGCGAACATGAACACTGAAGCTTTCTTT,CASTRTANMNTEAFF
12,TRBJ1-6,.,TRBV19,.,TGTGCCAGTAGCCTAATCGGGGCACCCCTCCACTTT,CASSLIGAPLHF
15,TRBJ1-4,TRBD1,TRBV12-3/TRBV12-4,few,TGTGCCAGCAGACCTTTTCAGGGGGACCGGGAAAAACTGCTTTTT,CASRPFQGDREKLLF
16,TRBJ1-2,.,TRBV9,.,TGTGCCAGCAGCGTAGAGGGACGTCACACTAACTATGGCTACACCTTC,CASSVEGRHTNYGYTF
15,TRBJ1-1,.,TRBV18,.,TGTGCCAGCTCACCACCCTCCGGGGTCGGCACTGAAGCTTTCTTT,CASSPPSGVGTEAFF